Each of the 4 T cell receptor beta chains below was sequenced from the same sample in a study of T cell repertoires in cytomegalovirus infection. From the reads, TCRdb called clonotypes with MiXCR, one entry per CDR3 protein. The sample records around 290,000 distinct CDR3 sequences, about 25% being singletons. Sequencing was done on a sample of PBMCs. The receptors were gathered from a human donor in good health (CMV status not recorded). Some clones in this sample may be carry-over from other donors' samples.

This clonotype was recorded at least ten times. The rearrangement uses TRBV7-2 and TRBJ1-5; weak D call: TRBD1 (5 bases). Trimming left V 1 base short and J 4 bases short, with 8 bases between. The CDR3 has 14 residues. Germline CDR1 SGHTA, CDR2 FQGNSA. The CDR3 reads CASSLDRGNQPQHF. CDR3 coding DNA: TGTGCCAGCAGCTTAGATAGGGGAAATCAGCCCCAGCATTTT.

This clonotype has just a few counts. J is TRBJ2-2 and V is TRBV14; 14 bases are shared with TRBD2. The germline V gene has CDR1 SGHDN and CDR2 FVKESK. The CDR3 has 18 residues. The ends lost 5 bases at V and 3 bases at J; junction bases unmatched: 8. The DNA for the CDR3 is TGTGCCAGCAGCTCCTACCCGACTAGCGGGAGGGACACCGGGGAGCTGTTTTTT. Translation gives CASSSYPTSGRDTGELFF. Based on the CDR3 plus reference TRBV14 and TRBJ2-2, the full variable domain is EAGVTQFPSHSVIEKGQTVTLRCDPISGHDNLYWYRRVMGKEIKFLLHFVKESKQDESGMPNNRFLAERTGGTYSTLKVQPAELEDSGVYFCASSSYPTSGRDTGELFFGEGSRLTVL.

The sample holds many counts of this clonotype. The junction differs from germline at one of its ends, possibly a read error. This chain connects TRBV7-2 to TRBJ1-4; D is possibly TRBD1 (5 bases). From germline, CDR1 is SGHTA and CDR2 FQGNSA. The CDR3 contains 15 residues. This CDR3 reads CASSKRGPTNEKLFF. CDR3 nucleotides: TGTGCCAGCAGCAAACGGGGCCCAACAAATGAAAAACTGTTTTTT.

In this sample, this clonotype turned up a few times. The chain uses TRBV14 and TRBJ2-3; 14 bases line up with TRBD2. CDR3 length: 18 amino acids. V lost 3 bases, J lost 6 bases, and 11 bases stayed unmatched. CDR1 SGHDN and CDR2 FVKESK come from the germline V gene. The CDR3: CASSHLPGLAGAGDTQYF. CDR3 nucleotides: TGTGCCAGCAGCCACCTCCCGGGACTAGCGGGGGCAGGGGATACGCAGTATTTT.